This T cell receptor (beta chain) was retrieved from a study of T cell responses to AZD1222 COVID-19 vaccine. For the study at large: Both about-4-week and about-12-week second-dose recipients were combined. Whole-study results and caveats: White British ancestry dominated among donors, who included more females, and clonal diversity was possibly underestimated. Following two doses of AZD1222, Spike-specific TCR breadth and depth rose. Close to half of spike-specific TCRs reportedly recognize unmutated variant regions.

This clone has only one observation. Its antigen is still unknown. The ends were cut back, 8 bases at V and 4 bases at J, with 21 bases in the middle. This CDR3 is 16 amino acids long. The germline V gene has CDR1 MGHRA and CDR2 YSYEKL. Libraries were prepared by immunoSEQ multiplex PCR; TCRdb keeps only in-frame clonotypes and omits some of them. The profile shows 110,000 to 150,000 clones, roughly 91% of them singletons. Specimen: peripheral blood, collected on day 0 of AZD1222 vaccination. J is TRBJ1-5 and V is TRBV4-1; D perhaps matches TRBD1 (6 bases). The sequence was collected from an adult in good health. This CDR3 is CASSSTPTGRNQPQHF. CDR3 bases: TGCGCCAGCTCCTCAACCCCGACAGGCCGAAATCAGCCCCAGCATTTT.